The 20 T cell receptor beta chains reported below all come from one sample, sequenced in a study of blood T cell repertoires in COVID-19. Only in-frame clones appear in the TCRdb table, and some are missing; sequencing was by immunoSEQ multiplex PCR. The sample holds approximately 150,000 clones, around 90% seen once. Sequenced input: peripheral blood. Source of these receptors: a woman aged 45 to 65 with acute or convalescent COVID-19.

The sample holds one count of this clone. The chain couples TRBV30 to TRBJ2-5, with D perhaps TRBD2 (6 bases). Germline V gene lookup returns CDR1 GTSNPN and CDR2 SVGIG (reference sequence). Trimming pared 0 bases from V and 5 bases from J, leaving 13 bases between. The CDR3 extends over 14 amino acids. CDR3 region: CAWSVVGGGETQYF. The CDR3 region has the DNA TGTGCCTGGAGTGTAGTGGGGGGAGGTGAGACCCAGTACTTC.

This chain joins TRBV27 and TRBJ2-1; a weak D match, TRBD1 (7 bases). Germline-derived CDR1 and CDR2 are MNHEY and SMNVEV (reference sequence). This CDR3 is 15 amino acids long. V shed 2 bases and J shed 8 bases, with 16 bases lying between them. Here the CDR3 DNA reads TGTGCCAGCAGTTTAAGGGGGGCAGGGGGATATGAGCAGTTCTTC. Protein sequence: CASSLRGAGGYEQFF.

The gene calls are TRBV6-5 and TRBJ1-1, with D perhaps TRBD1 (6 bases). Germline CDR1 reads MNHEY; CDR2 reads SVGAGI. The V and J ends lost 3 bases and 0 bases respectively, with 14 bases between them. CDR3 length: 16 residues. The CDR3 is CASSYLRDNMNTEAFF. CDR3 coding DNA: TGTGCCAGCAGTTATCTCCGGGACAACATGAACACTGAAGCTTTCTTT.

The CDR3 DNA follows: TGTGCCAGCAGCGCTGGACTAGGTATCTACAATGAGCAGTTCTTC. Translating it yields CASSAGLGIYNEQFF. V gene TRBV9 combines with J gene TRBJ2-1; TRBD2 agrees at 7 bases. J lost 3 bases, V lost 3 bases, and 6 bases had no gene match. In germline, CDR1 is SGDLS, CDR2 YYNGEE. The CDR3 runs 15 residues.

The chain has TRBV2 and TRBJ2-1; 9 bases align to TRBD2. The CDR3 length is 12 residues. The trim removed 5 bases at V and 15 bases at J, leaving 8 bases unmatched. CDR1 SNHLY and CDR2 FYNNEI come from the germline V gene. CDR3 sequence (DNA): TGTGCCAGCAGTTCGCGGGAGGGCCTCTCGTTCTTC. This sequence encodes CASSSREGLSFF. The complete variable domain, with remaining parts taken from reference TRBV2 and TRBJ2-1, reads EPEVTQTPSHQVTQMGQEVILRCVPISNHLYFYWYRQILGQKVEFLVSFYNNEISEKSEIFDDQFSVERPDGSNFTLKIRSTKLEDSAMYFCASSSREGLSFFGPGTRLTVL.

The chain has TRBV10-3 and TRBJ1-4; 9 bases align to TRBD1. The V and J ends lost 10 bases and 8 bases, in that order; junction bases with no gene match: 11. CDR3 length equals 14 residues. Germline V CDR1 and CDR2: ENHRY, SYGVKD. The CDR3 region has the DNA TGTGCCACCCGCGAGGGACAGGGCAACGAAAAACTGTTTTTT. Translation gives CATREGQGNEKLFF.

The CDR3: CASSRPTGPNEQFF. As DNA, the CDR3 is TGCGCCAGCAGCCGACCTACAGGGCCGAATGAGCAGTTCTTC. The V and J genes are TRBV4-1 and TRBJ2-1, with D possibly matching TRBD1 (6 bases). With 4 bases removed from V and 7 bases from J, the gap between germline ends came to 14 bases. CDR3 length equals 14 residues. Germline V gene sequence: CDR1 MGHRA, CDR2 YSYEKL.

The chain has TRBV7-9 and TRBJ1-2; 9 bases are a match to TRBD1. Unmatched junction bases numbered 17, after V lost 8 bases and J lost 7 bases. CDR1 and CDR2 from the germline V gene are SEHNR and FQNEAQ (reference sequence). The CDR3 spans 16 residues. The CDR3 DNA follows: TGTGCCAGCGGACCACGGGACAGGGAGGAATTTTCTGGCTACACCTTC. It specifies CASGPRDREEFSGYTF.

The rearrangement links TRBV5-5 to TRBJ2-5; TRBD2 agrees at 15 bases. With V trimmed by 0 bases and J by 5 bases, 11 bases remained unmatched. CDR1 SGHKS and CDR2 YYEKEE come from the germline V gene (reference sequence). The CDR3 has 19 amino acids. CDR3 coding DNA: TGTGCCAGCAGCTTGGGGGCCGGGACTAGCGGGAGGTTTGGTGAGACCCAGTACTTC. Translating gives CASSLGAGTSGRFGETQYF. The entire variable domain, with the rest obtained from reference TRBV5-5 and TRBJ2-5, is as follows: DAGVTQSPTHLIKTRGQQVTLRCSPISGHKSVSWYQQVLGQGPQFIFQYYEKEERGRGNFPDRFSARQFPNYSSELNVNALLLGDSALYLCASSLGAGTSGRFGETQYFGPGTRLLVL.

The chain couples TRBV27 to TRBJ1-5; the D is unclear. V lost 2 bases and J lost 3, with 5 bases in between. The CDR3 totals 13 residues. Germline loops: CDR1 MNHEY, CDR2 SMNVEV (reference sequence). CDR3 in DNA: TGTGCCAGCAGTTTACAGGACAATCAGCCCCAGCATTTT. This translates into CASSLQDNQPQHF.

The rearrangement joins TRBV7-2 to TRBJ2-2; 7 bases line up with TRBD2. Germline lookup yields CDR1 SGHTA and CDR2 FQGNSA. The CDR3 has 15 amino acids. Unmatched junction bases numbered 9, after V lost 5 bases and J lost 6 bases. The CDR3 here is CASSISGISPGELFF. DNA of the CDR3: TGTGCCAGCAGCATCAGCGGGATAAGTCCCGGGGAGCTGTTTTTT. Complete variable domain (other parts from reference TRBV7-2 and TRBJ2-2): GAGVSQSPSNKVTEKGKDVELRCDPISGHTALYWYRQSLGQGLEFLIYFQGNSAPDKSGLPSDRFSAERTGGSVSTLTIQRTQQEDSAVYLCASSISGISPGELFFGEGSRLTVL.

The J gene is TRBJ2-7, the V gene TRBV5-6; 8 nucleotides match TRBD1. Germline V CDR1 and CDR2: SGHDT, YYEEEE. Unmatched junction bases numbered 9, after V lost 5 bases and J lost 5 bases. The CDR3 runs 14 residues. Here the CDR3 reads CASSLQGARNEQYF. CDR3 sequence (DNA): TGTGCCAGCAGTCTTCAGGGGGCAAGGAACGAGCAGTACTTC.

The chain has TRBV18 and TRBJ1-6; possibly TRBD1 for D (6 bases). Germline V gene sequence: CDR1 KGHSH, CDR2 LQKENI. Deletions cut 2 bases from V and 8 bases from J, with 16 bases between. This CDR3 region has 16 residues. This CDR3 reads CASSPVAGVFDSPLHF. CDR3 nucleotide sequence: TGTGCCAGCTCACCAGTGGCAGGGGTTTTCGATTCACCCCTCCACTTT.

The chain uses TRBV28 and TRBJ2-5; tentatively, D is TRBD1 (6 bases). The CDR3 extends over 17 amino acids. Trimming cost V 4 bases and J 1 base, with 19 bases left between them. CDR1 and CDR2 (germline): MDHEN, SYDVKM. CDR3 region: CASSWLQGSESQETQYF. In DNA, the CDR3 is TGTGCCAGCAGTTGGCTACAGGGTTCCGAATCCCAAGAGACCCAGTACTTC.

The chain carries TRBV7-9 and TRBJ1-2; the D is unclear. Trimming left V 2 bases short and J 7 bases short, with 8 bases between. The CDR3 spans 12 residues. Germline CDR1 and CDR2: SEHNR and FQNEAQ (reference sequence). DNA for the CDR3: TGTGCCAGCAGCTTACAGGCCGCTGGCTACACCTTC. It specifies CASSLQAAGYTF.

Notes on this clone: The same CDR3 also results from other DNA sequences found in this sample. The rearrangement uses TRBV27 and TRBJ1-2; 8 bases are shared with TRBD1. Unmatched junction bases numbered 3, after V lost 4 bases and J lost 8 bases. There are 12 residues in the CDR3. Germline CDR1 reads MNHEY; CDR2 reads SMNVEV (reference sequence). The CDR3 spells CASSSTGEGYTF. CDR3 DNA: TGTGCCAGCAGTTCGACAGGGGAAGGCTACACCTTC.

This sequence joins TRBV5-8 and TRBJ1-4; D may be TRBD1 (6 bases). The V gene's germline CDR1 is SGHTS and CDR2 YDEGEE. V was clipped by 3 bases and J by 3 bases, with 15 bases between them. This CDR3 contains 16 residues. CDR3 nucleotides: TGTGCCAGCAGCTCCTACAGGGCTCAGGCTAATGAAAAACTGTTTTTT. Its translation: CASSSYRAQANEKLFF. Full variable domain (rest looked up from reference TRBV5-8 and TRBJ1-4): EAGVTQSPTHLIKTRGQQATLRCSPISGHTSVYWYQQALGLGLQFLLWYDEGEERNRGNFPPRFSGRQFPNYSSELNVNALELEDSALYLCASSSYRAQANEKLFFGSGTQLSVL.

The CDR3 nucleotides are TGTGCCAGCCGGAGACAGGGACGCACTGAAGCTTTCTTT. The encoded protein is CASRRQGRTEAFF. The chain combines TRBV19 with TRBJ1-1, with TRBD1 matching 7 bases. Trimming at V came to 9 bases and at J to 4 bases, leaving 8 bases not matched to a gene. This CDR3 is built from 13 residues. Germline V CDR1 and CDR2: LNHDA, SQIVND (reference sequence).

This clone was seen a few times. This chain joins TRBV10-3 and TRBJ1-2, with D perhaps TRBD1 (5 bases). This CDR3 contains 17 residues. Germline V lookup: CDR1 ENHRY, CDR2 SYGVKD. V lost 4 bases, J lost 5 bases, and 23 bases lay in between. The CDR3 DNA sequence: TGTGCCATCAGTGTACCATTCGGGCAGGGAAAGTGGTATGGCTACACCTTC. This gives the protein CAISVPFGQGKWYGYTF.

This CDR3 is CASSSTGGAWTEAFF. The DNA of the CDR3 is TGTGCCAGCAGCTCCACTGGCGGGGCGTGGACTGAAGCTTTCTTT. The chain is built from TRBV7-8 and TRBJ1-1, with D maybe TRBD1 (5 bases). CDR1 is SGHVS and CDR2 is FQNEAQ in the germline V gene. V was trimmed by 4 bases and J by 5 bases, leaving 17 bases between them. The CDR3 is made up of 15 amino acids.